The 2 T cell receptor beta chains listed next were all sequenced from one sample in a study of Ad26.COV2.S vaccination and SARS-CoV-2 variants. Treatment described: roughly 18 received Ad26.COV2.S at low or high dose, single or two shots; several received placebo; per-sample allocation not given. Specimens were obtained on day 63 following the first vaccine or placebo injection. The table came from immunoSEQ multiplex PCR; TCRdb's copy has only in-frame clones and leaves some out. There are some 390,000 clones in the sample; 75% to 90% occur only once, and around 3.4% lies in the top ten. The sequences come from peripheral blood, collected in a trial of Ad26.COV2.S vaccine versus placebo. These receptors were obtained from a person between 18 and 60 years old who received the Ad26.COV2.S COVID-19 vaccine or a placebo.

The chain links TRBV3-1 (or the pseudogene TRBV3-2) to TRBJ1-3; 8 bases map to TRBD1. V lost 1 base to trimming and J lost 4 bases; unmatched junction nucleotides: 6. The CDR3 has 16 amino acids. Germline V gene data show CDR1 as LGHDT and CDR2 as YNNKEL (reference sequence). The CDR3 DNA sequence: TGTGCCAGCAGCCAAGGGGACAGGTGGAAAGGAAACACCATATATTTT. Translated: CASSQGDRWKGNTIYF.

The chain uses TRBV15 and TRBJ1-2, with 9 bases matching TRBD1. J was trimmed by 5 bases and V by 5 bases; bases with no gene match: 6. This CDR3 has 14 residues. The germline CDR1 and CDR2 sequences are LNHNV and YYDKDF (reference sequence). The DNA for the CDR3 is TGTGCCACCAGCCGCCGGGACAGGGTTTATGGCTACACCTTC. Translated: CATSRRDRVYGYTF.